This T cell receptor (beta chain) derives from a study of OX40 agonist ivuxolimab in advanced cancers. Trimming took off 1 base at V and 5 bases at J, with 11 bases between the two ends. CDR1 LGHNA and CDR2 YSLEER come from the germline V gene. The CDR3 loop spans 14 amino acids. Using immunoSEQ multiplex PCR, the repertoire was profiled, and TCRdb retains in-frame clones only, with some absent. The sample lists 100,000 or so clones, around 91% occurring once. This sequence joins TRBV4-3 and TRBJ2-5; D ambiguous. The source of this sequence is an adult with an advanced solid tumor such as melanoma, head and neck, liver or kidney cancer. The starting material was CD4+ or CD8+ T cells sorted from blood, obtained in a trial of the OX40 agonist ivuxolimab. This CDR3 is CASSQVFPGETQYF. For the CDR3, the DNA is TGCGCCAGCAGCCAAGTTTTTCCTGGGGAGACCCAGTACTTC.